These 14 T cell receptor beta chains were all obtained from the same sample, sequenced in a study of molecular identifiers for immune sequencing clone quantification. TCRdb passed the PCR reads through MiXCR, listing each CDR3 protein once. The table includes 550,000 to 750,000 distinct CDR3 sequences, less than 20% detected once. Sample: naive CD8+ T cells from blood, with Jurkat cell RNA spiked in. As to subset: FACS-sorted CD8+CD4-CCR7+CD45RA+ naive T cells. Receptor source: a human donor in good health. Some libraries in this study had Jurkat cell RNA spiked in.

This clonotype was observed a few times. Here the CDR3 reads CSAKSSGSGYEQYF. In nucleotides, the CDR3 is TGCAGTGCCAAATCTAGCGGGAGTGGTTACGAGCAGTACTTC. The chain has TRBV20-1 and TRBJ2-7; 10 positions match TRBD2. This CDR3 comprises 14 residues. The J segment lost 4 bases and the V segment lost 6 bases, leaving 9 bases of the junction unmatched. Looked up from germline, CDR1 is DFQATT and CDR2 is SNEGSKA (reference sequence).

V is TRBV13 and J is TRBJ2-1; unclear D gene. Trimming removed 1 base from V and 6 bases from J, with 7 bases in between. Germline lookup yields CDR1 PRHDT and CDR2 FYEKMQ (reference sequence). The CDR3 extends over 13 amino acids. CDR3 residues: CASSLERSNEQFF. CDR3 sequence (DNA): TGTGCCAGCAGCTTAGAGAGGTCCAATGAGCAGTTCTTC.

This clonotype was recorded only once. A much larger clone differs by one base, so this may be a read error. The chain has TRBV6-5 and TRBJ2-7, with 11 nucleotides matching TRBD1. The CDR3 is made up of 16 amino acids. Germline CDR1 reads MNHEY; CDR2 reads SVGAGI. The CDR3 DNA follows: TGTGCCAGCAGTTACTTCAGGACAGGGGGCTACTACGAGCAGTGCTTC. Amino acid sequence: CASSYFRTGGYYEQCF.

This clonotype was seen at least ten times. The rearrangement uses TRBV3-1 and TRBJ2-5; D perhaps matches TRBD1 (5 bases). Germline V lookup: CDR1 LGHDT, CDR2 YNNKEL (reference sequence). This CDR3 spans 13 amino acids. V was trimmed by 1 base and J by 5 bases, leaving 8 bases between them. CDR3 residues: CASSQAGIETQYF. Here the CDR3 DNA reads TGTGCCAGCAGCCAAGCAGGGATTGAGACCCAGTACTTC.

Many counts were recorded for this clonotype. The rearrangement joins TRBV7-9 to TRBJ2-3; no firm D call. The CDR3 runs 15 residues. From germline, CDR1 is SEHNR and CDR2 FQNEAQ (reference sequence). The V and J ends lost 1 base and 0 bases respectively, with 8 bases between them. The CDR3 spells CASSLEHASTDTQYF. The CDR3, as DNA: TGTGCCAGCAGCTTAGAGCACGCTAGCACAGATACGCAGTATTTT. Together with reference TRBV7-9 and TRBJ2-3, the CDR3 gives the full variable domain: DTGVSQNPRHKITKRGQNVTFRCDPISEHNRLYWYRQTLGQGPEFLTYFQNEAQLEKSRLLSDRFSAERPKGSFSTLEIQRTEQGDSAMYLCASSLEHASTDTQYFGPGTRLTVL.

This chain links TRBV19 with TRBJ2-1; the match to TRBD2 covers 7 bases. The CDR3 sequence is 13 residues long. V lost 5 bases, J lost 10 bases, and 8 bases stayed unmatched. The germline V gene has CDR1 LNHDA and CDR2 SQIVND (reference sequence). The CDR3, as DNA: TGTGCCAGTAGTTCGGGACTATTCCGCGAGCAGTTCTTC. This codes for CASSSGLFREQFF.

The chain couples TRBV27 to TRBJ2-7, with a weak D call TRBD2 (6 bases). CDR1 and CDR2 from the germline V gene are MNHEY and SMNVEV (reference sequence). Trimming took off 3 bases at V and 7 bases at J, with 16 bases between the two ends. This CDR3 comprises 14 residues. The DNA for the CDR3 is TGTGCCAGCAGTTTGGAGGGTCCAACTACGGAGCAGTACTTC. This codes for CASSLEGPTTEQYF.

This clonotype was counted many times. This chain links TRBV6-5 with TRBJ1-5; D is uncertain. In germline, CDR1 is MNHEY, CDR2 SVGAGI. Deletions cut 2 bases from V and 6 bases from J, with 8 bases between. The CDR3 loop spans 13 amino acids. The CDR3 sequence: CASSYNVAQPQHF. CDR3 sequence (DNA): TGTGCCAGCAGTTACAACGTCGCTCAGCCCCAGCATTTT.

The chain combines TRBV28 with TRBJ2-1; unclear D gene. Germline values: CDR1 MDHEN, CDR2 SYDVKM. This CDR3 spans 16 amino acids. Between the trimmed V and J ends, which lost 7 bases and 3 bases, there was a span of 19 bases. CDR3 protein: CASTPLSLSSYNEQFF. The CDR3 bases are TGTGCCAGCACCCCCCTTTCACTATCTAGCTACAATGAGCAGTTCTTC.

This clonotype was recorded at least ten times. DNA for the CDR3: TGCAGCGTACCCCGGCCTGGCGGACATGGCTACACCTTC. Its translation is CSVPRPGGHGYTF. This chain uses TRBV29-1 with TRBJ1-2; D unresolved. The CDR3 covers 13 residues. Germline V gene lookup returns CDR1 SQVTM and CDR2 ANQGSEA. V was shortened by 6 bases and J by 6 bases, with 17 bases between the two germline ends.

This clonotype showed up many times. This chain joins TRBV7-6 and TRBJ2-6; the D is unclear. There are 14 residues in the CDR3. With 1 base removed from V and 3 bases from J, the gap between germline ends came to 4 bases. Germline CDR1 and CDR2: SGHVS and FNYEAQ. CDR3 in amino acids: CASSLVVGANVLTF. Here the CDR3 DNA reads TGTGCCAGCAGCTTAGTCGTTGGGGCCAACGTCCTGACTTTC. The variable domain in full, with the rest retrieved from reference TRBV7-6 and TRBJ2-6, is GAGVSQSPRYKVTKRGQDVALRCDPISGHVSLYWYRQALGQGPEFLTYFNYEAQQDKSGLPNDRFSAERPEGSISTLTIQRTEQRDSAMYRCASSLVVGANVLTFGAGSRLTVL.

This clonotype occurred many times. The rearrangement uses TRBV9 and TRBJ2-7, with 15 nucleotides matching TRBD2. The CDR3 runs 18 residues. Trimming removed 3 bases from V and 0 bases from J; junction bases left unmatched: 7. The V gene's germline CDR1 is SGDLS and CDR2 YYNGEE. This chain's CDR3 is CASSAGLAGGSSSYEQYF. The CDR3 bases are TGTGCCAGCAGCGCGGGACTAGCGGGGGGTTCCAGCTCCTACGAGCAGTACTTC. The variable domain in full, completed from reference TRBV9 and TRBJ2-7, reads DSGVTQTPKHLITATGQRVTLRCSPRSGDLSVYWYQQSLDQGLQFLIQYYNGEERAKGNILERFSAQQFPDLHSELNLSSLELGDSALYFCASSAGLAGGSSSYEQYFGPGTRLTVT.

As for this clonotype: A much larger clone sits a single nucleotide away, making a read error possible. Here the CDR3 omits its conserved ending phenylalanine or tryptophan, so a read error is the likely source. The chain links TRBV5-1 to TRBJ2-3; 9 nucleotides agree with TRBD2. CDR3 size: 16 residues. Germline loops: CDR1 SGHRS, CDR2 YFSETQ. After removal of 1 base from V and 2 bases from J, the junction contained 5 bases not matched to a gene. CDR3 amino acids: CASSLLRGGYTDTQYS. The DNA of the CDR3 is TGCGCCAGCAGCTTGTTGCGGGGGGGCTACACAGATACGCAGTATTCT.

At least ten counts were recorded for this clonotype. CDR3 protein: CASSQEQAPSHNEQFF. CDR3 DNA: TGCGCCAGCAGCCAAGAGCAGGCGCCCAGCCACAATGAGCAGTTCTTC. This rearrangement joins TRBV4-3 to TRBJ2-1; D unresolved. Looked up from germline, CDR1 is LGHNA and CDR2 is YSLEER. This CDR3 contains 16 residues. Between the trimmed V and J ends, which lost 0 bases and 5 bases, there was a span of 14 bases.